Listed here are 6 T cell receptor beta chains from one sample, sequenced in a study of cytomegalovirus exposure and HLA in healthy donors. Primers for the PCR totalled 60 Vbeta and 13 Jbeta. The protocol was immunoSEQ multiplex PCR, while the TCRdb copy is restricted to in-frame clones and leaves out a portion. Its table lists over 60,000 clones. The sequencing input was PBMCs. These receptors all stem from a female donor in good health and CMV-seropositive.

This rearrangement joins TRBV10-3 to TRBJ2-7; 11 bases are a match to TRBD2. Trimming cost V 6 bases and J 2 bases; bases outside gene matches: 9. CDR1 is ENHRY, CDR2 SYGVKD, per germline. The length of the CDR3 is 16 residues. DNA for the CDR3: TGTGCCATCAGGGCTAGCGGGGGGCCGGATCCCTACGAGCAGTACTTC. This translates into CAIRASGGPDPYEQYF.

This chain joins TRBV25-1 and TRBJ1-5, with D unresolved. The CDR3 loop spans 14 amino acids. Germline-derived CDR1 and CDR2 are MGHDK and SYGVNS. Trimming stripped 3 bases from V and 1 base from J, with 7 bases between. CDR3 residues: CASSERQSNQPQHF. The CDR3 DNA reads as TGTGCCAGCAGTGAGAGGCAAAGCAATCAGCCCCAGCATTTT. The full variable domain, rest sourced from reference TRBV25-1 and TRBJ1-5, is EADIYQTPRYLVIGTGKKITLECSQTMGHDKMYWYQQDPGMELHLIHYSYGVNSTEKGDLSSESTVSRIRTEHFPLTLESARPSHTSQYLCASSERQSNQPQHFGDGTRLSIL.

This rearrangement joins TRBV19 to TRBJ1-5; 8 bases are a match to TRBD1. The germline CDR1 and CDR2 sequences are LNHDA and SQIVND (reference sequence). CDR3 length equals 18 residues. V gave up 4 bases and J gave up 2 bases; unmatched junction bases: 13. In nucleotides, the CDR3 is TGTGCCAGTAGTACCCAGGCCAGGGGGCGCGTTGGCAATCAGCCCCAGCATTTT. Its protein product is CASSTQARGRVGNQPQHF.

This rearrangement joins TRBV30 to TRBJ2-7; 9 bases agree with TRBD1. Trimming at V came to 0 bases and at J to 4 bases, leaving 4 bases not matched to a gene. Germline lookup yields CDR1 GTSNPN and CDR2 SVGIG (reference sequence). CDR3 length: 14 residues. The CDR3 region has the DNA TGTGCCTGGAGTGTACTGGACAGGGGTTACGAGCAGTACTTC. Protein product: CAWSVLDRGYEQYF.

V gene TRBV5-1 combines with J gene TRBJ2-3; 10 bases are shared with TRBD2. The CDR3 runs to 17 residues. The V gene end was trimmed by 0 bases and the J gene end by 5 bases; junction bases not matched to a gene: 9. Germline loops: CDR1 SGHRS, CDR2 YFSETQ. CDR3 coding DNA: TGCGCCAGCAGCTTGGATGTGCCTAGCGGGGGACAAGATACGCAGTATTTT. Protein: CASSLDVPSGGQDTQYF.

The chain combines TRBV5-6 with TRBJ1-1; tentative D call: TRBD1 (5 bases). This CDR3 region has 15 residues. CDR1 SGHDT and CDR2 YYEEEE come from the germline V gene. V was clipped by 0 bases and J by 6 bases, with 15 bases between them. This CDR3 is CASSLEGDSLPEAFF. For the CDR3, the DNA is TGTGCCAGCAGCTTGGAAGGGGACTCCCTACCTGAAGCTTTCTTT.